This entry lists 32 T cell receptor beta chains sequenced from one sample in a study of T cells in Graves' hyperthyroidism and ophthalmopathy. Amplification yielded TCR beta CDR3 regions, with RNA transcripts as the source. HTBI primers were the set used in a first-round RT-PCR of the TCR CDR3. A single record per CDR3 protein comes from TCRdb applying MiXCR to the multiplex PCR reads. There are about 500,000 distinct CDR3 sequences in the sample; 46% occur only once, and about two fifths lies in the top ten. The sample was peripheral blood or thyroid tissue (not recorded which). Every receptor here comes from an adult woman with Graves' disease, either hyperthyroidism or ophthalmopathy (not recorded which).

The V call is TRBV7-9, the J call TRBJ2-7, with 8 bases matching TRBD1. Trimming removed 10 bases from V and 6 bases from J; junction bases left unmatched: 14. The CDR3 length is 14 residues. The germline V gene has CDR1 SEHNR and CDR2 FQNEAQ (reference sequence). CDR3 in DNA: TGTGCCATCAGGGGAGGACAGGGCGGTACCGAGCAGTACTTC. Translation gives CAIRGGQGGTEQYF.

This clonotype was recorded a few times. Relative to the germline gene, one junction end is altered; a read error may explain this. The chain is built from TRBV10-3 and TRBJ2-5; D is undetermined. Germline V gene sequence: CDR1 ENHRY, CDR2 SYGVKD. This CDR3 spans 13 amino acids. As DNA, the CDR3 is TGTGCCAGCAGTTTCCCCGCGGCGGAGACCCAGTACTTC. This encodes CASSFPAAETQYF.

Ten or more counts support this clonotype. V gene TRBV9 combines with J gene TRBJ2-2, with 8 positions matching TRBD2. The CDR3 is 16 amino acids. Germline CDR1 reads SGDLS; CDR2 reads YYNGEE. The V gene end was trimmed by 0 bases and the J gene end by 0 bases; junction bases not matched to a gene: 1. Written as DNA, the CDR3 is TGTGCCAGCAGCGTAGCGGGAGGGCCGAACACCGGGGAGCTGTTTTTT. Amino acids: CASSVAGGPNTGELFF. Full variable domain (missing parts from reference TRBV9 and TRBJ2-2): DSGVTQTPKHLITATGQRVTLRCSPRSGDLSVYWYQQSLDQGLQFLIQYYNGEERAKGNILERFSAQQFPDLHSELNLSSLELGDSALYFCASSVAGGPNTGELFFGEGSRLTVL.

The sample holds many counts of this clonotype. The rearrangement uses TRBV7-9 and TRBJ2-6; unclear D gene. Germline V gene sequence: CDR1 SEHNR, CDR2 FQNEAQ (reference sequence). The CDR3 is made up of 15 amino acids. V dropped 6 bases and J dropped 0 bases, with 9 bases sitting between them. The CDR3 DNA sequence: TGTGCCAGCAGTTTTTTAGGCTCTGGGGCCAACGTCCTGACTTTC. Its translation: CASSFLGSGANVLTF.

The chain is built from TRBV7-9 and TRBJ1-5; TRBD1 matches 10 bases. Germline V gene sequence: CDR1 SEHNR, CDR2 FQNEAQ (reference sequence). J gave up 1 base and V 5 bases, and 8 bases lay outside the gene matches. The CDR3 has 17 amino acids. CDR3 amino acids: CASSRGQGIGSNQPQHF. The CDR3 nucleotides are TGTGCCAGCAGCCGGGGACAGGGGATTGGGAGCAATCAGCCCCAGCATTTT.

V and J are TRBV5-1 and TRBJ1-4; D is uncertain. The CDR3 is 18 residues long. Germline values: CDR1 SGHRS, CDR2 YFSETQ. Trimming shortened V by 0 bases and J by 3 bases, and 18 bases separated the two germline ends. The chain's CDR3 is CASSLDATGSRPNEKLFF. The DNA of the CDR3 is TGCGCCAGCAGCTTGGACGCCACGGGCTCTAGGCCTAATGAAAAACTGTTTTTT.

At least ten counts were recorded for this clonotype. The J gene is TRBJ2-2, the V gene TRBV29-1; 8 bases fit TRBD2. The CDR3 covers 15 residues. After removal of 2 bases from V and 4 bases from J, the junction contained 6 bases not matched to a gene. In germline, CDR1 is SQVTM, CDR2 ANQGSEA. The CDR3 nucleotides read TGCAGCGTTGAACCCCCGGGAGGGGTCACCGGGGAGCTGTTTTTT. This translates into CSVEPPGGVTGELFF.

The gene calls are TRBV5-5 and TRBJ1-3, with TRBD1 as a possible D gene (6 bases). Deletions cut 0 bases from V and 4 bases from J, with 14 bases between. Germline V lookup: CDR1 SGHKS, CDR2 YYEKEE (reference sequence). There are 16 residues in the CDR3. The CDR3 here is CASSLGIGTKGNTIYF. CDR3 in DNA: TGTGCCAGCAGCTTGGGTATTGGGACAAAAGGAAACACCATATATTTT.

This clonotype was observed a few times. The rearrangement uses TRBV13 and TRBJ1-1; D remains unclear. Deletions cut 5 bases from V and 6 bases from J, with 13 bases between. The CDR3 runs 13 residues. Germline lookup yields CDR1 PRHDT and CDR2 FYEKMQ (reference sequence). The CDR3 DNA reads as TGTGCCAGCAGCATCGCTGCCCAACCTGAAGCTTTCTTT. Encoded protein: CASSIAAQPEAFF.

The chain uses TRBV10-3 and TRBJ2-7; the match to TRBD1 covers 8 bases. J lost 3 bases, V lost 6 bases, and 16 bases had no gene match. CDR1 is ENHRY, CDR2 SYGVKD, per germline. CDR3 length: 17 amino acids. Here the CDR3 reads CAIRGGQGATVGYEQYF. CDR3 sequence (DNA): TGTGCCATCAGGGGAGGACAGGGTGCCACGGTGGGCTACGAGCAGTACTTC.

Many counts were recorded for this clonotype. This rearrangement joins TRBV6-5 to TRBJ2-7; 10 bases are a match to TRBD2. Per the germline V gene, CDR1 is MNHEY and CDR2 is SVGAGI. The CDR3 is made up of 15 amino acids. V gave up 6 bases and J gave up 2 bases; unmatched junction bases: 7. In nucleotides, the CDR3 is TGTGCCAGCAGAGGAGCGGGAGGGCTTCCCTACGAGCAGTACTTC. This encodes CASRGAGGLPYEQYF.

The chain uses TRBV5-4 and TRBJ1-3, with TRBD1 as a possible D gene (6 bases). CDR3 length equals 14 residues. Looked up from germline, CDR1 is SGHNT and CDR2 is YYREEE (reference sequence). Trimming took 4 bases from V and 2 from J, leaving 10 bases between them. CDR3 sequence (DNA): TGTGCCAGCAGCATGCAGGGGACTGGAAACACCATATATTTT. It yields the protein CASSMQGTGNTIYF. Variable domain in full (rest from reference TRBV5-4 and TRBJ1-3): ETGVTQSPTHLIKTRGQQVTLRCSSQSGHNTVSWYQQALGQGPQFIFQYYREEENGRGNFPPRFSGLQFPNYSSELNVNALELDDSALYLCASSMQGTGNTIYFGEGSWLTVV.

In its sample, this clonotype was seen a few times. This rearrangement joins TRBV10-3 to TRBJ2-2; the D gene could be TRBD1 or TRBD2 (5 bases each). Between the trimmed V and J ends, which lost 8 bases and 5 bases, there was a span of 9 bases. CDR3 length equals 12 residues. From germline, CDR1 is ENHRY and CDR2 SYGVKD. The DNA of the CDR3 is TGTGCCATCGCGAGGGGTACCGGGGAGCTGTTTTTT. It specifies CAIARGTGELFF.

The chain recombines TRBV11-2 with TRBJ1-2; D unclear. Deletions cut 3 bases from V and 3 bases from J, with 8 bases between. Per germline, CDR1 SGHAT and CDR2 FQNNGV. This CDR3 region has 13 residues. The CDR3 DNA reads TGTGCCAGCAGCTTGGGGAATGACTATGGCTACACCTTC. Protein product: CASSLGNDYGYTF.

V gene TRBV19 combines with J gene TRBJ2-2; D is possibly TRBD1 (6 bases). Germline CDR1 and CDR2: LNHDA and SQIVND (reference sequence). V was trimmed by 3 bases and J by 6 bases, leaving 8 bases between them. This CDR3 is 13 amino acids long. In DNA form, the CDR3 reads TGTGCCAGTAGTATGGGGACATCCGGGGAGCTGTTTTTT. As protein: CASSMGTSGELFF.

The chain has TRBV10-3 and TRBJ1-5; D call uncertain. Trimming pared 6 bases from V and 7 bases from J, leaving 16 bases between. The CDR3 loop spans 14 amino acids. Germline V gives CDR1 ENHRY, CDR2 SYGVKD. CDR3 coding DNA: TGTGCCATCAGAGGACTAGAGAATGAGCAGCCCCAGCATTTT. Translating gives CAIRGLENEQPQHF.

V and J are TRBV15 and TRBJ2-7, with D maybe TRBD1 (5 bases). The CDR3 length is 14 residues. V shed 3 bases and J shed 6 bases, with 15 bases lying between them. CDR1 is LNHNV and CDR2 is YYDKDF in the germline V gene (reference sequence). This CDR3 reads CATSSDGQAGEQYF. CDR3 DNA sequence: TGTGCCACCAGCAGTGATGGACAAGCAGGCGAGCAGTACTTC. The variable domain in full, with the rest retrieved from reference TRBV15 and TRBJ2-7, is DAMVIQNPRYQVTQFGKPVTLSCSQTLNHNVMYWYQQKSSQAPKLLFHYYDKDFNNEADTPDNFQSRRPNTSFCFLDIRSPGLGDTAMYLCATSSDGQAGEQYFGPGTRLTVT.

This clonotype has a handful of counts. This chain joins TRBV7-9 and TRBJ2-5; D not resolved. The CDR3 has 13 residues. Germline V lookup: CDR1 SEHNR, CDR2 FQNEAQ (reference sequence). The V end was cut by 2 bases, the J end by 7 bases, with 11 bases between. The CDR3 DNA reads as TGTGCCAGCAGCTTAAGGCCCCGAGGGACCCAGTACTTC. Protein sequence: CASSLRPRGTQYF.

This clonotype has a single count. V and J are TRBV7-4 and TRBJ1-2, with TRBD1 identical over 8 bases. Germline loops: CDR1 SGHVT, CDR2 SQSDAQ. There are 14 residues in the CDR3. The ends lost 5 bases at V and 6 bases at J; junction bases unmatched: 8. CDR3 sequence reads: CASSPTGGMDGYTF. The CDR3 DNA is TGTGCCAGCAGCCCAACAGGGGGTATGGATGGCTACACCTTC.

J is TRBJ1-1 and V is TRBV10-3; the D gene is possibly TRBD1 (5 bases). CDR1 ENHRY and CDR2 SYGVKD come from the germline V gene. The CDR3 extends over 12 amino acids. CDR3 amino acids: CASQGYDTEAFF. In nucleotides, the CDR3 is TGTGCTAGTCAGGGATATGACACTGAAGCTTTCTTT.

A few counts support this clonotype. The J gene is TRBJ2-7, the V gene TRBV6-1; D remains unclear. The CDR3 totals 12 residues. Germline CDR1 reads MNHNS; CDR2 reads SASEGT. V was trimmed by 0 bases and J by 4 bases, leaving 4 bases between them. The CDR3 region is CASSEAWYEQYF. The CDR3 bases are TGTGCCAGCAGTGAAGCGTGGTACGAGCAGTACTTC.

This clonotype was observed at least ten times. As DNA, the CDR3 is TGTGCCAGCACCCGGAGGTTCGGGGTGGGAGTAAACTATGGCTACACCTTC. This translates into CASTRRFGVGVNYGYTF. V usage is TRBV6-6 and J usage is TRBJ1-2; D gene uncertain. CDR1 and CDR2 from the germline V gene are MNHNY and SVGAGI (reference sequence). The CDR3 contains 17 residues. V was shortened by 7 bases and J by 2 bases, with 23 bases between the two germline ends.

This clonotype occurred a few times. The rearrangement uses TRBV11-2 and TRBJ1-4; TRBD1 aligns across 12 bases. J lost 6 bases, V lost 5 bases, and 7 bases had no gene match. The CDR3 totals 16 residues. Germline loops: CDR1 SGHAT, CDR2 FQNNGV. CDR3 DNA sequence: TGTGCCAGCAGCGTTGGGACAGGGGGCGCCTATGAAAAACTGTTTTTT. Translating it yields CASSVGTGGAYEKLFF.

This CDR3 reads CSVVEQGGSPLHF. DNA of the CDR3: TGCAGCGTTGTTGAACAGGGAGGGTCACCCCTCCACTTT. The chain employs TRBV29-1 and TRBJ1-6, with TRBD1 as a possible D gene (6 bases). V was clipped by 4 bases and J by 10 bases, with 14 bases between them. The CDR3 extends over 13 amino acids. Germline loops: CDR1 SQVTM, CDR2 ANQGSEA. Based on the CDR3 plus reference TRBV29-1 and TRBJ1-6, the full variable domain is SAVISQKPSRDICQRGTSLTIQCQVDSQVTMMFWYRQQPGQSLTLIATANQGSEATYESGFVIDKFPISRPNLTFSTLTVSNMSPEDSSIYLCSVVEQGGSPLHFGNGTRLTVT.

This clonotype showed up many times. V is TRBV29-1 and J is TRBJ1-4; 7 bases fit TRBD1. CDR3 size: 14 residues. V trimming: 4 bases; J trimming: 5 bases; junction bases outside the gene matches: 7. Germline values: CDR1 SQVTM, CDR2 ANQGSEA. The CDR3 DNA reads as TGCAGCGTTGGTCAATCAGGGGGGAATGAAAAACTGTTTTTT. It translates to CSVGQSGGNEKLFF.

This clonotype was counted at least ten times. The chain employs TRBV20-1 and TRBJ2-5, with D possibly TRBD1 on 6 matching bases. V gave up 3 bases and J gave up 4 bases, with 12 bases separating them. The CDR3 runs 13 residues. Germline V CDR1 and CDR2: DFQATT, SNEGSKA (reference sequence). The chain's CDR3 is CSASTGSRETQYF. Written as DNA, the CDR3 is TGCAGTGCTAGCACAGGGTCCCGAGAGACCCAGTACTTC.

The chain employs TRBV7-8 and TRBJ2-2; D is uncertain. V was pared by 3 bases and J by 6 bases, with 11 bases between. CDR1 and CDR2 (germline): SGHVS, FQNEAQ. The CDR3 runs 14 residues. CDR3 residues: CASSLDYGAGELFF. The CDR3 DNA reads as TGTGCCAGCAGCTTGGATTACGGAGCCGGGGAGCTGTTTTTT. Based on the CDR3 plus reference TRBV7-8 and TRBJ2-2, the full variable domain is GAGVSQSPRYKVAKRGQDVALRCDPISGHVSLFWYQQALGQGPEFLTYFQNEAQLDKSGLPSDRFFAERPEGSVSTLKIQRTQQEDSAVYLCASSLDYGAGELFFGEGSRLTVL.

This sequence joins TRBV7-9 and TRBJ1-2; TRBD1 might be the D (6 bases). Germline V gene data show CDR1 as SEHNR and CDR2 as FQNEAQ (reference sequence). Trimming took off 4 bases at V and 0 bases at J, with 9 bases between the two ends. The CDR3 spans 14 residues. CDR3 in amino acids: CASSSGQSNYGYTF. CDR3 bases: TGTGCCAGCAGCTCCGGACAGTCTAACTATGGCTACACCTTC.

The rearrangement joins TRBV12-3 or TRBV12-4 to TRBJ1-2; no reliable D call. V lost 1 base, J lost 5 bases, and 14 bases lay in between. The CDR3 has 15 residues. This CDR3 reads CASSLGVGTGYGYTF. The CDR3 DNA reads TGTGCCAGCAGTTTAGGTGTCGGAACGGGATATGGCTACACCTTC.

The rearrangement links TRBV10-3 to TRBJ2-5; 11 nucleotides agree with TRBD1. The germline V gene encodes CDR1 ENHRY and CDR2 SYGVKD. Trimming at V came to 10 bases and at J to 4 bases, leaving 5 bases not matched to a gene. The CDR3 extends over 13 amino acids. The CDR3, as DNA: TGTGCCAGCGGACAGGGGGCATCAGAGACCCAGTACTTC. Protein: CASGQGASETQYF.

This clonotype came up many times. V is TRBV5-1 and J is TRBJ1-2; D remains ambiguous. V was cut by 2 bases and J by 5 bases, with 10 bases left in between. This CDR3 is 13 amino acids long. Germline values: CDR1 SGHRS, CDR2 YFSETQ. The CDR3 loop reads CASSLDGQYGYTF. The CDR3 DNA follows: TGCGCCAGCAGCTTAGATGGTCAATATGGCTACACCTTC.

Points on this clonotype: One end of the junction is discordant with germline, which a read error may explain. The rearrangement uses TRBV11-3 and TRBJ2-7; 7 nucleotides line up with TRBD2. The CDR3 covers 15 residues. Germline lookup yields CDR1 SGHNT and CDR2 YENEEA. In DNA form, the CDR3 reads TGTGCCAGCAGCAAACGGTGGGAGGGCCGCAACGAGCATTACTTC. Translation: CASSKRWEGRNEHYF.